The clone carrying this TCR beta chain was seen only a few times. The record originates from a study of T cell changes during pregnancy in multiple sclerosis. TCRdb's table, derived via immunoSEQ multiplex PCR, lists solely in-frame clones and lacks some. The sample holds approximately 130,000 clones, roughly 95% seen once. The V gene's germline CDR1 is SNHLY and CDR2 FYNNEI. The ends were cut back, 4 bases at V and 4 bases at J, with 8 bases in the middle. The CDR3 runs 13 residues. The source was peripheral blood, collected after pregnancy. The J gene is TRBJ2-4, the V gene TRBV2; tentative D call: TRBD1 (6 bases). The origin of this receptor is a female donor with multiple sclerosis, enrolled in a pregnancy study. The CDR3 DNA reads as TGTGCCAGCAGTGGACAGGCGAAAAACATTCAGTACTTC. This translates into CASSGQAKNIQYF.